This T cell receptor (beta chain) emerged from a study of T cell responses to AZD1222 COVID-19 vaccine. Study-level results: It should be noted that donors were predominantly white British and more often female, and clonal diversity was possibly underestimated.

Notes on this clone: Its antigen is undetermined.

The CDR3 has 14 amino acids. In germline, CDR1 is KGHSH, CDR2 LQKENI. Trimming cost V 1 base and J 8 bases, with 14 bases left between them. This table comes from immunoSEQ multiplex PCR, and its TCRdb copy is limited to in-frame clones, with some not included. This table holds some 150,000 clones, over 80% found once. The chain combines TRBV18 with TRBJ1-1, with D uncertain. This receptor was identified in an adult who received the MenACWY meningococcal vaccine as a control. The source material was peripheral blood, sampled 28 days after the second dose of the MenACWY control vaccine. CDR3 loop: CASSPREDGVEAFF. Written as DNA, the CDR3 is TGTGCCAGCTCACCACGTGAGGATGGGGTAGAAGCTTTCTTT. The full variable domain, its missing parts supplied by reference TRBV18 and TRBJ1-1, is NAGVMQNPRHLVRRRGQEARLRCSPMKGHSHVYWYRQLPEEGLKFMVYLQKENIIDESGMPKERFSAEFPKEGPSILRIQQVVRGDSAAYFCASSPREDGVEAFFGQGTRLTVV.